This T cell receptor (beta chain) was found in a study of blood T cell repertoires in COVID-19. The CDR3 extends over 11 amino acids. V gave up 4 bases and J gave up 7 bases, with 7 bases separating them. Germline CDR1 reads MDHEN; CDR2 reads SYDVKM. Here immunoSEQ multiplex PCR was the method, and the copy in TCRdb shows in-frame clones only, minus some. Of 61,000 or so clones listed, 85% to 90% are singletons. The clonotype comes from a woman aged 80 or older with active COVID-19. The sample was peripheral blood. The gene calls are TRBV28 and TRBJ2-5; D remains unclear. The CDR3 here is CASSWSGTQYF. The CDR3 DNA follows: TGTGCCAGCAGTTGGTCGGGGACCCAGTACTTC.